A selection of T cell receptor beta chains follows, all from one sample in a study of blood T cell repertoires in COVID-19. Produced via immunoSEQ multiplex PCR; TCRdb's table is partial and in-frame only. The sample shows 200,000 to 250,000 clones, about 88% of them seen only once. The material sequenced was peripheral blood. These receptor sequences come from a man aged 35-49 years with acute or convalescent COVID-19. CDR3s leave out the opening cysteine and the closing phenylalanine or tryptophan. Fields, in order: V gene, J gene, CDR3 protein.

V: TRBV27; J: TRBJ1-2; CDR3: ASSSHREGQGSYT
V: TRBV6-1; J: TRBJ2-5; CDR3: ASSEKGTGAAQY
V: TRBV30; J: TRBJ1-2; CDR3: AWRGHVDYT
V: TRBV4-2; J: TRBJ1-2; CDR3: ASSQAIQEPNYGYT
V: TRBV5-1; J: TRBJ1-3; CDR3: ASRSTSGNTIY
V: TRBV9; J: TRBJ2-7; CDR3: ASSVHDRGDEQY
V: TRBV7-3; J: TRBJ1-1; CDR3: ASSLWGGTEAF
V: TRBV7-8; J: TRBJ1-2; CDR3: ASSEDRAYGYT
V: TRBV5-1; J: TRBJ1-2; CDR3: ASSLEDRVGYT
V: TRBV5-4; J: TRBJ2-1; CDR3: ASSAQRGYNEQF
V: TRBV6-5; J: TRBJ2-3; CDR3: ASSYRGGRTDTQY